Described below is a single T cell receptor (beta chain) sequence and its context. The sample belongs to a study of blood T cell repertoires in COVID-19. Looking at the study overall: The origin of the acute and convalescent COVID-19 samples was the United States, Italy and Spain.

Method: immunoSEQ multiplex PCR; TCRdb's copy keeps in-frame clones and lacks some. The sample records about 430,000 clones, roughly 90% being singletons. V dropped 4 bases and J dropped 9; count of bases not matched to a gene: 5. Germline CDR1 SQVTM, CDR2 ANQGSEA. The CDR3 contains 12 residues. The Seattle patients joined while their infection was active and were tracked longitudinally afterward. This chain joins TRBV29-1 and TRBJ2-1; 8 bases fit TRBD2. The specimen was peripheral blood. The receptor comes from a young man with COVID-19, enrolled during active disease. CDR3 coding DNA: TGCAGCGTTGCGGGGGGGGCGGTTGAGCAGTTCTTC. It yields the protein CSVAGGAVEQFF.